The clone carrying this T cell receptor (beta chain) was counted a single time. This entry is derived from a study of blood T cell repertoires in COVID-19. Across the whole study: The analysed material was cDNA or gDNA that came from T cells, B-cell-depleted T cells, or PBMCs.

This CDR3 is 15 amino acids long. Germline CDR1 is SGHRS and CDR2 is YFSETQ. V was clipped by 0 bases and J by 10 bases; unmatched bases: 10. Original processing notes: The assay estimated nucleated cells by amplifying reference gene primers. Repertoires were generated with immunoSEQ multiplex PCR, while TCRdb's copy carries only in-frame clones and drops some. V and J calls and clone size are as listed in that table; D and trimming were resolved from the DNA. The data hold roughly 180,000 clones, with roughly 92% observed a single time. This TCR came from a man between 25 and 39 years old with COVID-19, enrolled during active disease. The material sequenced was peripheral blood. This sequence joins TRBV5-1 and TRBJ2-1; 7 bases are shared with TRBD2. As DNA, the CDR3 is TGCGCCAGCAGCTTGGTAGGTCCCAGGGAGGGCGAGCAGTTCTTC. This translates into CASSLVGPREGEQFF.